This passage covers 14 T cell receptor beta chains from one sample sequenced in a study of blood T cells in healthy people across ages. The use of a sample-barcoded 5' primer and a J-beta primer mix characterized a second PCR of about 7 to 12 cycles. TCRdb re-derived calls from the 5' RACE reads in MiXCR, one entry per CDR3 protein. The sample holds some 860,000 distinct CDR3 sequences, 56% seen once. Material: blood. These receptors were obtained from a man aged 40-55 years in good health.

The chain links TRBV7-3 to TRBJ2-1; either TRBD1 or TRBD2 may supply D (5 bases each). Per the germline V gene, CDR1 is SGHTA and CDR2 is FQGTGA. The CDR3 contains 15 residues. V lost 5 bases, J lost 7 bases, and 18 bases lay in between. Here the CDR3 reads CASSARPGLRNEQFF. CDR3 in DNA: TGTGCCAGCAGCGCTCGACCGGGGCTTCGGAATGAGCAGTTCTTC.

The gene calls are TRBV11-1 and TRBJ2-5; the D gene could be TRBD1 or TRBD2 (5 bases each). TRBJ2-7 explains the end of the DNA better; the J call may be wrong. The length of the CDR3 is 14 residues. The germline V gene encodes CDR1 SGHAT and CDR2 FQDESV (reference sequence). This CDR3 reads CASSLYLSGLEQYF. The CDR3 DNA is TGTGCCAGCAGCTTATATCTCTCGGGGCTCGAGCAGTACTTC.

The chain employs TRBV28 and TRBJ2-4; 7 bases fit TRBD1. The J call is doubtful: the DNA matches TRBJ2-5 better. This CDR3 is 14 amino acids long. The V gene's germline CDR1 is MDHEN and CDR2 SYDVKM. CDR3: CASRSPQGEQTQYF. CDR3 nucleotide sequence: TGTGCCAGCAGATCGCCGCAGGGGGAGCAGACCCAGTACTTC.

This clonotype was observed a handful of times. The V and J genes are TRBV24-1 and TRBJ2-6; the D gene is possibly TRBD2 (5 bases). V shed 6 bases and J shed 0 bases, with 11 bases lying between them. CDR1 is KGHDR, CDR2 SFDVKD, per germline. The CDR3 is 16 amino acids. The CDR3 here is CATSIGAGSGANVLTF. The CDR3, as DNA: TGTGCCACCAGTATCGGCGCGGGCTCTGGGGCCAACGTCCTGACTTTC.

This clonotype was recorded a few times. The genes are TRBV6-1 and TRBJ2-1, with 8 positions matching TRBD2. Germline V gene lookup returns CDR1 MNHNS and CDR2 SASEGT. J gave up 0 bases and V 4 bases, and 14 bases lay outside the gene matches. The CDR3 sequence is 19 residues long. In DNA form, the CDR3 reads TGTGCCAGCAGTGGAGCGGGAGTAATGCGGGAAAGCTCCTACAATGAGCAGTTCTTC. This translates into CASSGAGVMRESSYNEQFF.

The sample holds a few counts of this clonotype. The J gene is TRBJ2-7, the V gene TRBV12-3 or TRBV12-4; D possibly corresponds to TRBD1 (6 bases). Deletions cut 6 bases from V and 6 bases from J, with 21 bases between. This CDR3 contains 15 residues. The CDR3 here is CASSPKASSGVEQYF. CDR3 DNA sequence: TGTGCCAGCAGCCCAAAGGCTAGCTCAGGGGTCGAGCAGTACTTC.

This clonotype appeared a few times. The chain joins TRBV27 to TRBJ2-7; D gene uncertain. Germline loops: CDR1 MNHEY, CDR2 SMNVEV (reference sequence). The CDR3 length is 13 residues. Trimming shortened V by 3 bases and J by 1 base, and 7 bases separated the two germline ends. This CDR3 is CASSFAESYEQYF. CDR3 coding DNA: TGTGCCAGCAGTTTTGCGGAGTCCTACGAGCAGTACTTC.

V usage is TRBV27 and J usage is TRBJ2-7, with a possible D match to TRBD2 (6 bases). CDR3 length equals 16 residues. CDR1 and CDR2 (germline): MNHEY, SMNVEV (reference sequence). Trimming cost V 0 bases and J 2 bases, with 14 bases left between them. The CDR3 DNA follows: TGTGCCAGCAGTTTATCGGAGGGGTCTATCACCTACGAGCAGTACTTC. It yields the protein CASSLSEGSITYEQYF.

This clonotype was seen a few times. The rearrangement joins TRBV27 to TRBJ2-3; 10 nucleotides align to TRBD2. Germline loops: CDR1 MNHEY, CDR2 SMNVEV (reference sequence). The CDR3 contains 14 residues. The trim removed 8 bases at V and 1 base at J, leaving 3 bases unmatched. CDR3 bases: TGTGCCAGCCGGACTAGCGGAGGCACAGATACGCAGTATTTT. Encoded protein: CASRTSGGTDTQYF.

The V gene is TRBV4-1, the J gene TRBJ1-1; D uncertain. Germline CDR1 and CDR2: MGHRA and YSYEKL. The V end was cut by 0 bases, the J end by 9 bases, with 14 bases between. The CDR3 loop spans 14 amino acids. CDR3: CASSQEDRSVKAFF. CDR3 in DNA: TGCGCCAGCAGCCAAGAGGACCGGTCCGTAAAAGCTTTCTTT.

This sequence joins TRBV5-8 and TRBJ2-7; D is possibly TRBD2 (6 bases). The CDR3 spans 15 residues. Germline V CDR1 and CDR2: SGHTS, YDEGEE. Trimming shortened V by 3 bases and J by 7 bases, and 20 bases separated the two germline ends. The CDR3 DNA is TGTGCCAGCAGCTGGGGGGACTTCAATCGGAATGAGCAGTACTTC. It yields the protein CASSWGDFNRNEQYF.

The chain is built from TRBV12-3 or TRBV12-4 and TRBJ1-1; 8 bases agree with TRBD1. CDR3 length: 14 residues. V was pared by 7 bases and J by 4 bases, with 8 bases of the junction left unmatched. The CDR3 DNA reads as TGTGCCAGCATTAAACAGGGGGTCGGCACTGAAGCTTTCTTT. Protein product: CASIKQGVGTEAFF.

Notes on this clonotype: At one end the junction does not follow the germline gene, possibly because of a read error. The chain is built from TRBV7-3 and TRBJ2-1; 7 nucleotides align to TRBD2. The length of the CDR3 is 15 residues. Germline V CDR1 and CDR2: SGHTA, FQGTGA. The CDR3 spells CDSSGTNGRKNEQFF. CDR3 DNA: TGTGACAGCAGCGGGACGAATGGACGTAAGAATGAGCAGTTCTTC. The full variable domain, rest sourced from reference TRBV7-3 and TRBJ2-1, is GAGVSQTPSNKVTEKGKYVELRCDPISGHTALYWYRQSLGQGPEFLIYFQGTGAADDSGLPNDRFFAVRPEGSVSTLKIQRTERGDSAVYLCDSSGTNGRKNEQFFGPGTRLTVL.

The chain couples TRBV5-1 to TRBJ2-1; TRBD2 matches 8 bases. The germline CDR1 and CDR2 sequences are SGHRS and YFSETQ. The CDR3 is 15 amino acids. Trimming at V came to 4 bases and at J to 4 bases, leaving 7 bases not matched to a gene. The DNA for the CDR3 is TGCGCCAGCAGCCCGGACGGGGGGGCGTACAATGAGCAGTTCTTC. Amino acid sequence: CASSPDGGAYNEQFF.